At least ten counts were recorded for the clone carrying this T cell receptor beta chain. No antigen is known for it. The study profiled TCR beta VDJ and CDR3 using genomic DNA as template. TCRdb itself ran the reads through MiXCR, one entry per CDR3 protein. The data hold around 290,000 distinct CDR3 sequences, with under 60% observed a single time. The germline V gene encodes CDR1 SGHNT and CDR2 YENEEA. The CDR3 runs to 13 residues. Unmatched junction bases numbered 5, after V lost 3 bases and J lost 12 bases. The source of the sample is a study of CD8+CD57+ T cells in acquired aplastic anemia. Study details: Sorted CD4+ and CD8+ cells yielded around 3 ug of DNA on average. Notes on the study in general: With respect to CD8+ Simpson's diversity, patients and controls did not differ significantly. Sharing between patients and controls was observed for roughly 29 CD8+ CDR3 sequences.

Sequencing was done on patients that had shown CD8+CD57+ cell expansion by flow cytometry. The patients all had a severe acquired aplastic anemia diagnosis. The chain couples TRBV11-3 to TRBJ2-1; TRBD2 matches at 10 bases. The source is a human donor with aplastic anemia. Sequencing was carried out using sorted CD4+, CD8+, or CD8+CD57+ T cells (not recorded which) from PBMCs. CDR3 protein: CASSLGLARLQFF. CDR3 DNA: TGTGCCAGCAGCTTGGGACTAGCGAGATTGCAGTTCTTC.